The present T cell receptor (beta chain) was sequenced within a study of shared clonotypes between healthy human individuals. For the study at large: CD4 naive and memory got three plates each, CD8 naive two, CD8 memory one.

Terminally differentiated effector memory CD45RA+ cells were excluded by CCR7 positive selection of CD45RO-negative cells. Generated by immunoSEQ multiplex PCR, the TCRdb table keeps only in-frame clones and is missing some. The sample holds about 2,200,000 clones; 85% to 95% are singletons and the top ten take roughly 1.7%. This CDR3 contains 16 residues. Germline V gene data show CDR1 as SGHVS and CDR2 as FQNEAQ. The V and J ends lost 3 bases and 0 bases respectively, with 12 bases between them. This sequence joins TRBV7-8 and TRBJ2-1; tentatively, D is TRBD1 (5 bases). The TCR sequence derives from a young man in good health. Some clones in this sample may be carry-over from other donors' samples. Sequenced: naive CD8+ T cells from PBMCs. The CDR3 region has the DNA TGTGCCAGCAGCTTCAGGGTATTGAGCTCCTACAATGAGCAGTTCTTC. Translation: CASSFRVLSSYNEQFF.